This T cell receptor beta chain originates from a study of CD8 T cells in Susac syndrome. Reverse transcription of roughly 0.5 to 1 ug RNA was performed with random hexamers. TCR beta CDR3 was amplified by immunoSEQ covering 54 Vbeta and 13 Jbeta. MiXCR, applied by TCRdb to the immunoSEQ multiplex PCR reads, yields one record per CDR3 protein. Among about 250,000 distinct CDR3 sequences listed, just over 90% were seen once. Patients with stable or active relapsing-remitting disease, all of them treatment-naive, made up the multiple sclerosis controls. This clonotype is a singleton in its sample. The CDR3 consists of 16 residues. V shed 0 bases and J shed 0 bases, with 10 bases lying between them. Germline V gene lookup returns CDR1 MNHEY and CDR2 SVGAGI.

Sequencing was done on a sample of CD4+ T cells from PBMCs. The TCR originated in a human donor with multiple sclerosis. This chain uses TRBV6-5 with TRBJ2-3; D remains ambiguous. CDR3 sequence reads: CASSYSLDLSTDTQYF. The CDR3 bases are TGTGCCAGCAGTTACTCCCTGGACCTAAGCACAGATACGCAGTATTTT.